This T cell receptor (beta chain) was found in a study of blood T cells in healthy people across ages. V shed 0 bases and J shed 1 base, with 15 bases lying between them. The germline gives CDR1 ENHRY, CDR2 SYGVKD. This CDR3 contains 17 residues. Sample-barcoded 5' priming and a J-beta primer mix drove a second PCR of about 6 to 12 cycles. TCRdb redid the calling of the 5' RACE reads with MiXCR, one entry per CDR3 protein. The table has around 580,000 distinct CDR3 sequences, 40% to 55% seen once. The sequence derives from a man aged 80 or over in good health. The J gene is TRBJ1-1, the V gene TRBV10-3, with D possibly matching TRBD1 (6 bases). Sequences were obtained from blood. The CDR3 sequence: CAISESGGRMRNTEAFF. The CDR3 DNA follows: TGTGCCATCAGTGAGTCAGGGGGACGGATGCGGAACACTGAAGCTTTCTTT.